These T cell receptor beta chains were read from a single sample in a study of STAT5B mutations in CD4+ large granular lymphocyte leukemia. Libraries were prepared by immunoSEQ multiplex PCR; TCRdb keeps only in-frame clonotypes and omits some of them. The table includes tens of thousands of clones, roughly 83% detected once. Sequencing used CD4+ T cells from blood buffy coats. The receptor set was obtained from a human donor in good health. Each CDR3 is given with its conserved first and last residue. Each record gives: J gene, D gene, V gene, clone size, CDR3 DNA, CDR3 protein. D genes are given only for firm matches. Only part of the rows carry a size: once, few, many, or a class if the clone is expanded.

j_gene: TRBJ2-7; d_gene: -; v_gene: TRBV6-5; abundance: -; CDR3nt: TGTGCCAGCAGCTACGGATCAATGGGCTACGAGCAGTACTTC; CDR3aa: CASSYGSMGYEQYF
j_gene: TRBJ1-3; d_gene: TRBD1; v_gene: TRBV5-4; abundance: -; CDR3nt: TGTGCCAGCAGACACACAGGGGGTGGTGGAAACACCATATATTTT; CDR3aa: CASRHTGGGGNTIYF
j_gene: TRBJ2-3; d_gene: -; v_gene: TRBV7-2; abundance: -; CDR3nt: TGTGCCAGCAGCCAAAGAAGGGTCGCAGATACGCAGTATTTT; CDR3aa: CASSQRRVADTQYF
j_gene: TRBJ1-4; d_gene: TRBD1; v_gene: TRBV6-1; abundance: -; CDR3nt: TGTGCCAGCAGTTTAACAGGGGTGAATAATGAAAAACTGTTTTTT; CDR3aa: CASSLTGVNNEKLFF
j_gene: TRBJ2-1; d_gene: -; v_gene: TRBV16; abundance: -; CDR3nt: TGTGCCAGCAGCCAATTAGCGAGCTCCTACAATGAGCAGTTCTTC; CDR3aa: CASSQLASSYNEQFF
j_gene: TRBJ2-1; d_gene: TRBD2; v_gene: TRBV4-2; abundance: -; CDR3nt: TGTGCCAGCAGCCAGTCCGCCGGGACTAGCCAGTACAATGAGCAGTTCTTC; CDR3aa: CASSQSAGTSQYNEQFF
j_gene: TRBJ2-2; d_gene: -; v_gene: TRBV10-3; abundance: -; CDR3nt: TGTGCCATCAGTGAGTCAGTTGCGGGGTCGGCGAACACCGGGGAGCTGTTTTTT; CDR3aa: CAISESVAGSANTGELFF
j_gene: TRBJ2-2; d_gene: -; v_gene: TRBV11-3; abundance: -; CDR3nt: TGTGCCAGCAGCCCCCTCGGGGGAACCGGGGAGCTGTTTTTT; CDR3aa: CASSPLGGTGELFF
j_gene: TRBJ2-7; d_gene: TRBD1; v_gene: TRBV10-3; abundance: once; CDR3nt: TGTGCCATCAGTGAGTCGGGACAGGGGGACGAGCAGTACTTC; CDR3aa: CAISESGQGDEQYF
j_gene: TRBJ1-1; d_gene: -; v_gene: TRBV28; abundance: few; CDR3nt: TGTGCCAGCGTTAGACGGTTGAACACTGAAGCTTTCTTT; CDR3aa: CASVRRLNTEAFF
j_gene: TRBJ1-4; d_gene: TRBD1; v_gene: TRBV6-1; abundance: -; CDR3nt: TGTGCCAGCAGTGAATCACAGGGGCGAAATGAAAAACTGTTTTTT; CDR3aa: CASSESQGRNEKLFF
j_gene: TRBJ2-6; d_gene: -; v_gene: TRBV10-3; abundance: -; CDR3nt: TGTGCCATCACTCGTGACTCTGGGGCCAACGTCCTGACTTTC; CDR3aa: CAITRDSGANVLTF
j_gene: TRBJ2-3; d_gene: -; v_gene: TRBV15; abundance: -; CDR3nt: TGTGCCACCAGCAGGGGGTTGCAGGTCGACACAGATACGCAGTATTTT; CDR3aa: CATSRGLQVDTDTQYF
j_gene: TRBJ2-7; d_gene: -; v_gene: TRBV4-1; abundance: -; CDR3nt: TGCGCCAGCAGCCGATTCATGGTTGGGGGGCGAGAGCAGTACTTC; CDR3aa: CASSRFMVGGREQYF
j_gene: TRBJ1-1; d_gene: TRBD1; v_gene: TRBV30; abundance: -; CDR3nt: TGTGCCTGGACAGTACAGGGGGCTGGACGGACTGAAGCTTTCTTT; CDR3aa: CAWTVQGAGRTEAFF
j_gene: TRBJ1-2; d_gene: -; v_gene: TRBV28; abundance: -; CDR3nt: TGTGCCAGCAGTCCCCCAACTCTTAGGGGCTATGGCTACACCTTC; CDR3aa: CASSPPTLRGYGYTF
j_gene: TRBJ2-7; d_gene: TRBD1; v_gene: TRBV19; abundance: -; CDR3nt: TGTGCCAGTAACCCAGGACAGGGAATCTACGAGCAGTACTTC; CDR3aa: CASNPGQGIYEQYF
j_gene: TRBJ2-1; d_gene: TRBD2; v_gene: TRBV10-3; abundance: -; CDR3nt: TGTGCCATCAGTGAGTCGGGAAGCGGGAGTTCCCATGAGCAGTTCTTC; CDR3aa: CAISESGSGSSHEQFF
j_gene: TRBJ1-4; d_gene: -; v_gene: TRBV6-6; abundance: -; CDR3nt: TGTGCCAGCAGGGTCACGGACTGGCATTATGGTGAAAAACTGTTTTTT; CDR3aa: CASRVTDWHYGEKLFF
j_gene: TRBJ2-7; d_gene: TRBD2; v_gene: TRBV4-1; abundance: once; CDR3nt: TGCGCCAGCAGCCAAGATCCGACTAGCTGGAGTGAGCAGTACTTC; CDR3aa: CASSQDPTSWSEQYF
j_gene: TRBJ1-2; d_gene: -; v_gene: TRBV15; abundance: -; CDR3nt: TGTGCCACCAGCAGAGATCAGTTTCATGGCTACACCTTC; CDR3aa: CATSRDQFHGYTF
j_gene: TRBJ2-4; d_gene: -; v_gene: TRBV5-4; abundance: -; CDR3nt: TGTGCCAGCAGCTCGGCATTAGCCAAAAACATTCAGTACTTC; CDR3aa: CASSSALAKNIQYF
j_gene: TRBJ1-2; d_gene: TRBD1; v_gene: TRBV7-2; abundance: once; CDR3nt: TGTGCCAGCAGCTTAGCGAGAGGCACAGGGGGTTATGGCTACACCTTC; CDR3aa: CASSLARGTGGYGYTF
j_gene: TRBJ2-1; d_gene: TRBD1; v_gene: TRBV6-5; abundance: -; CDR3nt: TGTGCCAGCAGTTACTCCGGACAGGGGCTTGACAATGAGCAGTTCTTC; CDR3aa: CASSYSGQGLDNEQFF
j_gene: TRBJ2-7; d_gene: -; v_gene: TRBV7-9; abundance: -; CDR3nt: TGTGCCAGCAGCTTAGTCGCAGGAGCCCACGAGCAGTACTTC; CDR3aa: CASSLVAGAHEQYF
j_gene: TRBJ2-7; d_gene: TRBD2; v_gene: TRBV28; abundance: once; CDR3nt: TGTGCCAGCAGACCACTAGCGGGGTTTTCCTACGAGCAGTACTTC; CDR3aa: CASRPLAGFSYEQYF
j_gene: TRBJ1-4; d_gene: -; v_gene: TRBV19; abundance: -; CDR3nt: TGTGCCAGTAGTATATCCTACAGGGATGGTGGTGAAAAACTGTTTTTT; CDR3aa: CASSISYRDGGEKLFF
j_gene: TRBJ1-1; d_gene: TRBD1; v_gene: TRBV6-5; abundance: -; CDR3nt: TGTGCCAGCAGTCCTCCACAGGGGAGGACTGAAGCTTTCTTT; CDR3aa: CASSPPQGRTEAFF
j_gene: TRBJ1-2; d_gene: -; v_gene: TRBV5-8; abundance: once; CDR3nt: TGTGCCAGCAGCTACCGGGACACGTATTCGGGCTACACCTTC; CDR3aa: CASSYRDTYSGYTF
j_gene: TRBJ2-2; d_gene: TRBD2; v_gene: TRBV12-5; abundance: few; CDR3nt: TGTGCTAGTGGTCCGGGACTAGCGGGCACCGGGGAGCTGTTTTTT; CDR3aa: CASGPGLAGTGELFF
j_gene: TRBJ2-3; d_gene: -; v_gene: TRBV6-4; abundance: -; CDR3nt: TGTGCCAGCAGTGACTCTACCACAGATACGCAGTATTTT; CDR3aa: CASSDSTTDTQYF
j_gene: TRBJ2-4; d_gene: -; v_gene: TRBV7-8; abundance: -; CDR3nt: TGTGCCAGCAGCTCCCGGAGCTGGACCAAAAACATTCAGTACTTC; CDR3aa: CASSSRSWTKNIQYF
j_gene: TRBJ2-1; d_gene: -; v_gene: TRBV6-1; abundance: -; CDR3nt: TGTGCCAGCAGTGAAGTCTTCGCCTTGGGGGAGCAGTTCTTC; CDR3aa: CASSEVFALGEQFF
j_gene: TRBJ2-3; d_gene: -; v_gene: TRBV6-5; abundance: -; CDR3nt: TGTGCCAGCAGCCCCGTGGACCGCACAGATACGCAGTATTTT; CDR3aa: CASSPVDRTDTQYF
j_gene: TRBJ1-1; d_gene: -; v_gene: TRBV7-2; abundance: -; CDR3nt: TGTGCCAGCAGCTTCTTGGCGAACACTGAAGCTTTCTTT; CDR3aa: CASSFLANTEAFF
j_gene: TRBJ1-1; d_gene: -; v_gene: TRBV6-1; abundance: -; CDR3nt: TGTGCCAGCACTATACATGTGAACACTGAAGCTTTCTTT; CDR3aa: CASTIHVNTEAFF
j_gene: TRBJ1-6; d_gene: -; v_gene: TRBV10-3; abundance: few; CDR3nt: TGTGCCATCAGCGAAGGAGGGGGATCCTATAATTCACCCCTCCACTTT; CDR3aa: CAISEGGGSYNSPLHF
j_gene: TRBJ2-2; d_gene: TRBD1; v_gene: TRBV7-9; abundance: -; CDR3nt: TGTGCCAGCCAAGGACAGGGCGATGGGGGGGAGCTGTTTTTT; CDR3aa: CASQGQGDGGELFF
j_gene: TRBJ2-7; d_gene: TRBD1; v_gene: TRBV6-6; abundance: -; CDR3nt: TGTGCCAGCAGTGGGAGGGACAGGGTGTCCTACGAGCAGTACTTC; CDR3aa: CASSGRDRVSYEQYF
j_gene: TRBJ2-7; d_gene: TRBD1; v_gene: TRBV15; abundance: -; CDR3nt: TGTGCCACCAGCAGTTGGGACAGGACGGACGAGCAGTACTTC; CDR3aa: CATSSWDRTDEQYF
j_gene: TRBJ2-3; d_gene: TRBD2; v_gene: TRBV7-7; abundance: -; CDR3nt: TGTGCCAGCAGACCCTTACTAGCGGGAGGCGATACGCAGTATTTT; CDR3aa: CASRPLLAGGDTQYF
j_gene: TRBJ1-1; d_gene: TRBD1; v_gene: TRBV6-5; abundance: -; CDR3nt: TGTGCCAGCAGGGGACAGGGGTTGGTCACTGAAGCTTTCTTT; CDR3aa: CASRGQGLVTEAFF
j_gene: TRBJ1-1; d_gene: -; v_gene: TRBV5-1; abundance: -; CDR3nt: TGCGCCAGCAGCTTCAGCGAGCTAAGTACTGAAGCTTTCTTT; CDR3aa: CASSFSELSTEAFF
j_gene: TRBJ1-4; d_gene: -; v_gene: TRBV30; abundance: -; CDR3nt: TGTGCCTGGAGTGGGGGGGCTTCTAATGAAAAACTGTTTTTT; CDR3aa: CAWSGGASNEKLFF